A single sample is the source of the 30 T cell receptor beta chains below, sequenced in a study of OX40 agonist ivuxolimab in advanced cancers. Profiling relied on immunoSEQ multiplex PCR, and the TCRdb table lists in-frame clones only, not all of them. The sample lists roughly 86,000 clones, about 86% seen once, with approximately 2% in the top ten. Specimen: CD4+ or CD8+ T cells sorted from blood, collected in a trial of the OX40 agonist ivuxolimab. The source of these receptors is an adult with an advanced solid tumor such as melanoma, head and neck, liver or kidney cancer.

The chain employs TRBV18 and TRBJ1-2; 7 bases are shared with TRBD1. In germline, CDR1 is KGHSH, CDR2 LQKENI. The V segment lost 3 bases and the J segment 3 bases; nucleotides outside the gene matches: 4. CDR3 length: 14 amino acids. The CDR3 nucleotides are TGTGCCAGCTCACCCCAGGGGGTTGACTATGGCTACACCTTC. Its protein is CASSPQGVDYGYTF.

The genes are TRBV6-5 and TRBJ1-1; tentative D call: TRBD1 (5 bases). CDR3 length: 15 amino acids. Trimming removed 2 bases from V and 2 bases from J, with 12 bases in between. The germline V gene has CDR1 MNHEY and CDR2 SVGAGI. The CDR3 region has the DNA TGTGCCAGCAGTTACAAAAGGGGAGGAAACACTGAAGCTTTCTTT. This codes for CASSYKRGGNTEAFF.

This clone was detected only a few times. The chain recombines TRBV5-1 with TRBJ2-5; D is uncertain. The germline CDR1 and CDR2 sequences are SGHRS and YFSETQ. The CDR3 consists of 13 residues. Trimming shortened V by 0 bases and J by 3 bases, and 6 bases separated the two germline ends. The CDR3 DNA is TGCGCCAGCAGCTTGGCCGCGGAAGAGACCCAGTACTTC. Translated: CASSLAAEETQYF.

This chain links TRBV28 with TRBJ1-4, with D perhaps matching TRBD1 (5 bases). This CDR3 contains 15 residues. V lost 5 bases and J 8 bases, leaving 18 bases between the germline ends. Germline-derived CDR1 and CDR2 are MDHEN and SYDVKM. The CDR3 reads CASSPPIGGIEKLFF. The CDR3, as DNA: TGTGCCAGCAGTCCCCCAATCGGGGGTATAGAAAAACTGTTTTTT.

V is TRBV23-1 and J is TRBJ2-1, with 7 bases matching TRBD1. TRBV23-1 is an ORF, with its function uncertain. The J segment lost 3 bases and the V segment lost 4 bases, leaving 3 bases of the junction unmatched. The CDR3 loop spans 14 amino acids. The DNA for the CDR3 is TGCGCCAGCAGTCGGGACAGACACTACAATGAGCAGTTCTTC. Translating gives CASSRDRHYNEQFF.

The rearrangement joins TRBV7-3 to TRBJ2-1, with a tentative D call TRBD1 (6 bases). The germline CDR1 and CDR2 sequences are SGHTA and FQGTGA. CDR3 length: 15 amino acids. V was pared by 4 bases and J by 1 base, with 11 bases between. CDR3 protein: CASSSTGPSYNEQFF. The CDR3, as DNA: TGTGCCAGCAGCTCGACAGGTCCATCCTACAATGAGCAGTTCTTC.

In regard to this clone: The sample holds other DNA sequences that translate to the same CDR3. This chain uses TRBV27 with TRBJ2-3; unclear D gene. CDR1 and CDR2 from the germline V gene are MNHEY and SMNVEV (reference sequence). This CDR3 has 15 amino acids. Trimming shortened V by 4 bases and J by 4 bases, and 15 bases separated the two germline ends. CDR3 coding DNA: TGTGCCAGCAGTTCCGTACAGCCTGGCGCAGATACGCAGTATTTT. Encoded protein: CASSSVQPGADTQYF.

The V gene is TRBV5-1, the J gene TRBJ2-7, with D unresolved. Germline V gene sequence: CDR1 SGHRS, CDR2 YFSETQ. Between the trimmed V and J ends, which lost 1 base and 2 bases, there was a span of 19 bases. The CDR3 length is 17 residues. This CDR3 reads CASSLSRRPTDPYEQYF. The CDR3 DNA is TGCGCCAGCAGCTTGTCGCGTCGACCGACTGACCCCTACGAGCAGTACTTC.

The chain links TRBV7-7 to TRBJ2-5; 7 bases are shared with TRBD1. From germline, CDR1 is SSHAT and CDR2 FNYEAQ (reference sequence). The CDR3 runs 16 residues. Unmatched junction bases numbered 9, after V lost 2 bases and J lost 3 bases. The CDR3 spells CASSLNPTGAKETQYF. The CDR3, as DNA: TGTGCCAGCAGCTTAAACCCAACAGGGGCTAAAGAGACCCAGTACTTC.

The V and J genes are TRBV19 and TRBJ2-1; 7 positions match TRBD1. There are 14 residues in the CDR3. Germline CDR1 reads LNHDA; CDR2 reads SQIVND (reference sequence). Losses at the gene ends were 6 bases for V and 0 bases for J; bases not matched to a gene: 2. The CDR3 DNA reads as TGTGCCAGTAGCACAGGGGTCTCCTACAATGAGCAGTTCTTC. Amino acids: CASSTGVSYNEQFF.

The gene calls are TRBV7-2 and TRBJ1-1, with TRBD1 as a possible D gene (6 bases). This CDR3 is built from 14 residues. V was clipped by 4 bases and J by 1 base, with 10 bases between them. CDR1 and CDR2 (germline): SGHTA, FQGNSA. The CDR3 DNA reads as TGTGCCAGCAGCTACAGGGTTGGGAACACTGAAGCTTTCTTT. Residues: CASSYRVGNTEAFF.

This clone showed up just a few times. This chain uses TRBV19 with TRBJ1-5; D gene ambiguous. Looked up from germline, CDR1 is LNHDA and CDR2 is SQIVND (reference sequence). The germline V and J ends were trimmed by 3 bases and 0 bases, with 9 bases remaining between them. This CDR3 is built from 15 residues. The DNA of the CDR3 is TGTGCCAGTAGTATTGACGCGGTTAGCAATCAGCCCCAGCATTTT. This sequence encodes CASSIDAVSNQPQHF.

The chain joins TRBV6-6 to TRBJ2-7; 7 bases are a match to TRBD2. CDR3 length: 15 amino acids. From germline, CDR1 is MNHNY and CDR2 SVGAGI (reference sequence). J lost 3 bases, V lost 5 bases, and 10 bases had no gene match. This CDR3 reads CASSILGLADYEQYF. The CDR3 bases are TGTGCCAGCAGTATTCTCGGGCTAGCGGACTACGAGCAGTACTTC.

This clone is a singleton in its sample. The chain joins TRBV29-1 to TRBJ2-7; TRBD1 agrees at 7 bases. J gave up 3 bases and V 6 bases, and 11 bases lay outside the gene matches. The CDR3 runs 14 residues. Germline V gives CDR1 SQVTM, CDR2 ANQGSEA. The CDR3 region is CSVAPYWDSYEQYF. In nucleotides, the CDR3 is TGCAGCGTCGCCCCCTATTGGGACAGCTACGAGCAGTACTTC.

This chain joins TRBV9 and TRBJ1-2; TRBD1 matches at 11 bases. From germline, CDR1 is SGDLS and CDR2 YYNGEE. The CDR3 spans 15 residues. Trimming removed 3 bases from V and 4 bases from J; junction bases left unmatched: 5. The CDR3 nucleotides are TGTGCCAGCAGCGCAGCCGGGACAGGGGGCTATGGCTACACCTTC. It yields the protein CASSAAGTGGYGYTF. Based on the CDR3 plus reference TRBV9 and TRBJ1-2, the full variable domain is DSGVTQTPKHLITATGQRVTLRCSPRSGDLSVYWYQQSLDQGLQFLIQYYNGEERAKGNILERFSAQQFPDLHSELNLSSLELGDSALYFCASSAAGTGGYGYTFGSGTRLTVV.

This rearrangement joins TRBV6-5 to TRBJ2-3, with a possible D match to TRBD2 (6 bases). The V end lost 4 bases, the J end lost 2 bases, and 13 bases lay between the germline ends. Germline loops: CDR1 MNHEY, CDR2 SVGAGI. The CDR3 is 15 amino acids. DNA of the CDR3: TGTGCCAGCAGTTCCCCTGCTAGCGCCACAGATACGCAGTATTTT. Translating it yields CASSSPASATDTQYF.

This chain links TRBV7-2 with TRBJ2-4; 10 bases map to TRBD2. The CDR3 contains 17 residues. Germline V gives CDR1 SGHTA, CDR2 FQGNSA. J lost 3 bases, V lost 1 base, and 6 bases had no gene match. The CDR3 loop is CASSLDLAGAGKNIQYF. The CDR3 bases are TGTGCCAGCAGCTTAGATCTAGCGGGGGCTGGCAAAAACATTCAGTACTTC.

The chain couples TRBV5-1 to TRBJ2-1; perhaps TRBD2 as D (6 bases). Per germline, CDR1 SGHRS and CDR2 YFSETQ. V shed 1 base and J shed 0 bases, with 14 bases lying between them. This CDR3 has 17 amino acids. This chain's CDR3 is CASSLLVGGPSYNEQFF. CDR3 nucleotides: TGCGCCAGCAGCTTGTTGGTTGGAGGGCCCTCCTACAATGAGCAGTTCTTC.

The chain combines TRBV18 with TRBJ1-5; D is undetermined. This CDR3 comprises 14 residues. The germline V and J ends were trimmed by 1 base and 0 bases, with 4 bases remaining between them. CDR1 is KGHSH, CDR2 LQKENI, per germline. The CDR3 nucleotides read TGTGCCAGCTCACCACAGGTTAGCAATCAGCCCCAGCATTTT. Its translation is CASSPQVSNQPQHF.

This clone was recorded once. The chain recombines TRBV7-2 with TRBJ2-5; no reliable D call. V lost 3 bases and J 4 bases, leaving 6 bases between the germline ends. CDR1 is SGHTA and CDR2 is FQGNSA in the germline V gene. This CDR3 spans 12 amino acids. CDR3 residues: CASSLNPETQYF. CDR3 DNA sequence: TGTGCCAGCAGCTTGAACCCAGAGACCCAGTACTTC. The full variable domain, rest sourced from reference TRBV7-2 and TRBJ2-5, is GAGVSQSPSNKVTEKGKDVELRCDPISGHTALYWYRQSLGQGLEFLIYFQGNSAPDKSGLPSDRFSAERTGGSVSTLTIQRTQQEDSAVYLCASSLNPETQYFGPGTRLLVL.

The chain combines TRBV5-1 with TRBJ1-3, with TRBD1 matching 7 bases. Germline V gene sequence: CDR1 SGHRS, CDR2 YFSETQ. This CDR3 comprises 15 residues. The junction had 6 bases not matched to a gene; V was cut back by 1 base and J by 5 bases. CDR3 nucleotides: TGCGCCAGCAGCTTGCCCCGGGACAGCAGAAACACCATATATTTT. It translates to CASSLPRDSRNTIYF. The full variable domain, its missing parts supplied by reference TRBV5-1 and TRBJ1-3, is KAGVTQTPRYLIKTRGQQVTLSCSPISGHRSVSWYQQTPGQGLQFLFEYFSETQRNKGNFPGRFSGRQFSNSRSEMNVSTLELGDSALYLCASSLPRDSRNTIYFGEGSWLTVV.

This clone was seen a few times. The chain couples TRBV14 to TRBJ2-7; D is uncertain. The germline V and J ends were trimmed by 6 bases and 7 bases, with 19 bases remaining between them. Germline V gives CDR1 SGHDN, CDR2 FVKESK. The CDR3 consists of 14 residues. As DNA, the CDR3 is TGTGCCAGCAGACGTCAAGGCCACACCGGGGAGCAGTACTTC. This sequence encodes CASRRQGHTGEQYF.

The rearrangement joins TRBV7-3 to TRBJ2-1; 8 nucleotides agree with TRBD2. Germline CDR1 is SGHTA and CDR2 is FQGTGA. J gave up 9 bases and V 5 bases, and 15 bases lay outside the gene matches. This CDR3 is built from 16 residues. The CDR3 loop is CASSHIGRGGFVEQFF. CDR3 coding DNA: TGTGCCAGCAGCCATATAGGGCGCGGGGGGTTCGTTGAGCAGTTCTTC. Full variable domain (rest looked up from reference TRBV7-3 and TRBJ2-1): GAGVSQTPSNKVTEKGKYVELRCDPISGHTALYWYRQSLGQGPEFLIYFQGTGAADDSGLPNDRFFAVRPEGSVSTLKIQRTERGDSAVYLCASSHIGRGGFVEQFFGPGTRLTVL.

The V call is TRBV25-1, the J call TRBJ2-6; no firm D call. This CDR3 is 17 amino acids long. The V gene lost 1 base and the J gene lost 0 bases, with 10 bases spanning the gap. From germline, CDR1 is MGHDK and CDR2 SYGVNS. In nucleotides, the CDR3 is TGTGCCAGCAGTGAATCGGGCTTCCGCTCTGGGGCCAACGTCCTGACTTTC. It yields the protein CASSESGFRSGANVLTF.

This clone was seen only a few times. The V and J genes are TRBV9 and TRBJ1-6; TRBD1 is a possible D gene (5 bases). The V and J ends lost 3 bases and 10 bases respectively, with 14 bases between them. There are 14 residues in the CDR3. Looked up from germline, CDR1 is SGDLS and CDR2 is YYNGEE. This chain's CDR3 is CASSAGTLYSPLHF. In DNA, the CDR3 is TGTGCCAGCAGCGCCGGGACGTTGTACTCACCCCTCCACTTT.

This rearrangement joins TRBV30 to TRBJ1-2; D is possibly TRBD1 (5 bases). This CDR3 has 13 amino acids. Germline CDR1 is GTSNPN and CDR2 is SVGIG (reference sequence). Deletions cut 8 bases from V and 6 bases from J, with 19 bases between. CDR3 sequence: CASLGTGRNGYTF. CDR3 sequence (DNA): TGTGCCAGCCTTGGGACCGGCAGAAATGGCTACACCTTC.

This chain joins TRBV7-2 and TRBJ2-5, with D hard to call. V lost 5 bases and J 1 base, leaving 17 bases between the germline ends. From germline, CDR1 is SGHTA and CDR2 FQGNSA. The CDR3 is made up of 16 amino acids. The DNA of the CDR3 is TGTGCCAGCAGCCCTTGGGTACCGGGCCCCCAAGAGACCCAGTACTTC. Translated: CASSPWVPGPQETQYF.

V is TRBV4-3 and J is TRBJ2-7, with 7 bases lining up with TRBD2. The CDR3 spans 15 residues. J lost 1 base, V lost 1 base, and 4 bases had no gene match. Looked up from germline, CDR1 is LGHNA and CDR2 is YSLEER. This CDR3 reads CASSQGAGESYEQYF. CDR3 DNA sequence: TGCGCCAGCAGCCAAGGGGCGGGGGAATCCTACGAGCAGTACTTC.

The rearrangement links TRBV11-2 to TRBJ2-4, with D uncertain. Deletions cut 5 bases from V and 0 bases from J, with 11 bases between. Germline-derived CDR1 and CDR2 are SGHAT and FQNNGV. The CDR3 is made up of 15 amino acids. DNA of the CDR3: TGTGCCAGCAGCGCCCAAGATCTAGCCAAAAACATTCAGTACTTC. Its protein product is CASSAQDLAKNIQYF.

This chain connects TRBV30 to TRBJ1-6; 7 bases are shared with TRBD1. Germline CDR1 and CDR2: GTSNPN and SVGIG (reference sequence). Trimming took 5 bases from V and 5 from J; bases not matched to a gene: 12. The length of the CDR3 is 16 residues. CDR3 nucleotides: TGTGCCTGGTCGGGACAGTTCGCCCTAAATAATTCACCCCTCCACTTT. Amino acid sequence: CAWSGQFALNNSPLHF.